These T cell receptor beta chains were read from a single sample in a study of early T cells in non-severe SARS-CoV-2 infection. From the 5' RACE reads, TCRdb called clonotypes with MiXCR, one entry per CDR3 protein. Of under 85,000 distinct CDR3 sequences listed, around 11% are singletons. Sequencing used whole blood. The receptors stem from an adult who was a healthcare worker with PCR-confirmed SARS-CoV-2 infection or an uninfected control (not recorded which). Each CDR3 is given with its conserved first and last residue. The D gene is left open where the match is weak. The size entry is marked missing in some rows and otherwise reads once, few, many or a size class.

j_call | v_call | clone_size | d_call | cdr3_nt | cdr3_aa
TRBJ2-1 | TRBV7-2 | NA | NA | TGTGCCAGCAGCTATACCGGGACTGGATACAATGAGCAGTTCTTC | CASSYTGTGYNEQFF
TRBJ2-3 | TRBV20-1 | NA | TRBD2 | TGCAGTGCTAGAGATGCGGGGGGGGACTTCAGGGATACGCAGTATTTT | CSARDAGGDFRDTQYF
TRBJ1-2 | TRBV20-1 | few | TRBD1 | TGCAGTGCTTCGGACAGGGGAAGCTATGGCTACACCTTC | CSASDRGSYGYTF
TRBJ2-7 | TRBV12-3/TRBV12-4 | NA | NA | TGTGCCAGCGGAGACAGGTCCTACGAGCAGTACTTC | CASGDRSYEQYF
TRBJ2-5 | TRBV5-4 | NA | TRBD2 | TGTGCCAGCAGCTTGAGGACTAGCGGGATTGGAGGCGAGACCCAGTACTTC | CASSLRTSGIGGETQYF
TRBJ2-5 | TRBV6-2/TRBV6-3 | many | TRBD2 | TGTGCCAGCAGTTACTCCGGACTAGCGGGAGTATCCAAGTACTTC | CASSYSGLAGVSKYF
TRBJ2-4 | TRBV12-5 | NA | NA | TGTGCTAGTTCAGGGACCAAAAACATTCAGTACTTC | CASSGTKNIQYF
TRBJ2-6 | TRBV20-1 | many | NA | TGCAGTGTGGGGAGGTCTGGGGCCAACGTCCTGACTTTC | CSVGRSGANVLTF
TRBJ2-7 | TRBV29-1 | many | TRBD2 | TGCAGCGTTTCGGGGAGGGGCACCTACGAGCAGTACTTC | CSVSGRGTYEQYF
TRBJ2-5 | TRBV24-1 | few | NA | TGTGCCACCAGTGGTTCTACGAAACCGGGAGAGACCCAGTACTTC | CATSGSTKPGETQYF
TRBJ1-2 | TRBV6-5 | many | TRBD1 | TGTGCCAGCAGGAGACAGGGTTCTGGGGTCTATGGCTACACCTTC | CASRRQGSGVYGYTF
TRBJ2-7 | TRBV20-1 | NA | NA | TGCAGTGCTTTGCAGAGTGGGAGCTCCTACGAGCAGTACTTC | CSALQSGSSYEQYF
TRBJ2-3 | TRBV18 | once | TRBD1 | TGTGCCAGCTCTCCCGGGACAGATCACACAGATACGCAGTATTTT | CASSPGTDHTDTQYF
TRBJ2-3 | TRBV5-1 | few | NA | TGCGCCAGCAGCTACGAAACAGGGCTGGGCACAGATACGCAGTATTTT | CASSYETGLGTDTQYF
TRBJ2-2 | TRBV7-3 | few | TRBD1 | TGTGCCACCCGACAGGGGTTGAACACCGGGGAGCTGTTTTTT | CATRQGLNTGELFF
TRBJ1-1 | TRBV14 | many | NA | TGTGCCAGCAGTCCCGTTTCCATCTTCGTCACTGAAGCTTTCTTT | CASSPVSIFVTEAFF
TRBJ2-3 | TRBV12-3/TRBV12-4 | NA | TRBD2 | TGTGCCAACAAGCGGGGGGAAACAGATACGCAGTATTTT | CANKRGETDTQYF
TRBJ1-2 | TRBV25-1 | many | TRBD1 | TGTGCCAGCAGTGAACACCGGGACAGCTATGGCTACACCTTC | CASSEHRDSYGYTF
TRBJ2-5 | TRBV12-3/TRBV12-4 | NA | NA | TGTGCCAGCAGTCGGGGAAACCAAGAGACCCAGTCCTTC | CASSRGNQETQSF